The present T cell receptor (beta chain) was sequenced within a study of Ad26.COV2.S vaccination and SARS-CoV-2 variants. Produced via immunoSEQ multiplex PCR; TCRdb's table is partial and in-frame only. The table lists over 110,000 clones, roughly 85% of them singletons. As regards this clone: As yet, its antigen is unknown.

Whole-study findings and limits: Greater spike-specific TCR breadth was seen in vaccine recipients than in placebo recipients. Non-spike TCR breadth showed similarity between vaccine and placebo recipients. Possibly, TCR breadth and depth analyses underestimated total T cell responses.

The V segment lost 0 bases and the J segment 2 bases; nucleotides outside the gene matches: 5. The germline V gene has CDR1 SGHRS and CDR2 YFSETQ. The CDR3 is 16 residues long. The receptor's source is a human donor who had recovered from COVID-19. The chain joins TRBV5-1 to TRBJ2-3; 8 positions agree with TRBD1. The specimen comprised peripheral blood, sampled after recovery from COVID-19. The CDR3 here is CASSLAGTGDTDTQYF. CDR3 DNA: TGCGCCAGCAGCTTGGCCGGGACAGGAGACACAGATACGCAGTATTTT.